This T cell receptor (beta chain) emerged from a study of shared clonotypes between healthy human individuals. Samples left unsorted employed around 90 million PBMCs for genomic DNA. Trimming left V 6 bases short and J 3 bases short, with 12 bases between. The CDR3 has 13 amino acids. CDR1 is MDHEN and CDR2 is SYDVKM in the germline V gene. Sequencing used immunoSEQ multiplex PCR; TCRdb keeps in-frame clones, though not all of them. The sample yields about 490,000 clones, approximately 80% seen once. The specimen sequenced was PBMCs. The TCR comes from a woman aged 40 to 50 in good health. Some clones in this sample may be carry-over from other donors' samples. J is TRBJ2-7 and V is TRBV28; D unresolved. The DNA for the CDR3 is TGTGCCAGCAGAAACTTTGGGGACTACGAGCAGTACTTC. Translating it yields CASRNFGDYEQYF.